This T cell receptor beta chain came from a study of blood T cell repertoires in COVID-19. This CDR3 contains 15 residues. Germline values: CDR1 LNHDA, CDR2 SQIVND (reference sequence). Deletions cut 3 bases from V and 3 bases from J, with 14 bases between. Here immunoSEQ multiplex PCR was the method, and the copy in TCRdb shows in-frame clones only, minus some. Of roughly 40,000 clones listed, around 90% are singletons. The sequence was obtained from a woman between 65 and 79 years old with acute or convalescent COVID-19. The chain employs TRBV19 and TRBJ1-2; the D gene is possibly TRBD1 (6 bases). The specimen was peripheral blood. CDR3 coding DNA: TGTGCCAGTAGTATGTATGGGGGACAACACTATGGCTACACCTTC. Translating it yields CASSMYGGQHYGYTF.